What follows are 3 T cell receptor beta chains derived from one specimen sequenced in a study of T cell responses to AZD1222 COVID-19 vaccine. TCRdb's copy holds only in-frame clones and misses some; the assay was immunoSEQ multiplex PCR. The sample has 150,000 to 200,000 clones; 80% to 90% are singletons. The specimen was peripheral blood, collected 28 days after the second AZD1222 dose. The receptor set was obtained from an adult who received the AZD1222 COVID-19 vaccine.

The chain employs TRBV19 and TRBJ1-3, with D tentatively TRBD1 (6 bases). Germline CDR1 is LNHDA and CDR2 is SQIVND (reference sequence). Trimming removed 5 bases at V and 0 bases at J, with 14 bases between. The CDR3 has 16 residues. CDR3 in amino acids: CASSERQAISGNTIYF. CDR3 nucleotides: TGTGCCAGTAGTGAACGACAGGCGATCTCTGGAAACACCATATATTTT.

The rearrangement uses TRBV6-5 and TRBJ1-2, with a weak D call TRBD1 (5 bases). Trimming pared 6 bases from V and 3 bases from J, leaving 8 bases between. The CDR3 consists of 12 residues. In germline, CDR1 is MNHEY, CDR2 SVGAGI. DNA for the CDR3: TGTGCCAGCAGCCGGGACGACTATGGCTACACCTTC. As protein: CASSRDDYGYTF.

In this sample, this clone turned up once. V gene TRBV6-5 combines with J gene TRBJ1-1; perhaps TRBD1 as D (5 bases). V shed 8 bases and J shed 5 bases, with 18 bases lying between them. The CDR3 extends over 14 amino acids. Per the germline V gene, CDR1 is MNHEY and CDR2 is SVGAGI. The CDR3 coding sequence is TGTGCCAGCCGGTATGGGGGATTGGGGACTGAAGCTTTCTTT. Encoded protein: CASRYGGLGTEAFF.